These 4 T cell receptor beta chains were sequenced from one sample in a study of patients and donors after allogeneic stem cell transplantation. Via MiXCR, TCRdb re-called the RT-PCR reads, giving one row per CDR3 protein. The sample lists thousands of distinct CDR3 sequences; roughly 12% were seen once. Input material: blood, either unsorted or a sorted T cell fraction (not recorded which). The source is a human donor who was either an allogeneic HSCT recipient or a stem cell or donor lymphocyte infusion donor (not recorded which). It is not recorded whose cells these are; they may come from a transplant donor.

This clonotype turned up a few times. The chain links TRBV12-3 or TRBV12-4 to TRBJ1-2, with 7 bases aligning to TRBD1. The J segment lost 0 bases and the V segment lost 5 bases, leaving 3 bases of the junction unmatched. This CDR3 has 14 amino acids. Here the CDR3 reads CASSPDRTNYGYTF. The DNA of the CDR3 is TGTGCCAGCAGTCCGGACAGGACTAACTATGGCTACACCTTC.

The DNA of the CDR3 is TGTGCCAGCAGCTTGGATCCAGGGGGTTTCGACGAGCAGTACTTC. Translated, it gives CASSLDPGGFDEQYF. This chain joins TRBV5-4 and TRBJ2-7; TRBD1 aligns across 7 bases. Germline assignment: CDR1 SGHNT and CDR2 YYREEE (reference sequence). The V and J ends lost 0 bases and 5 bases, in that order; junction bases with no gene match: 8. The CDR3 extends over 15 amino acids.

The sample holds a few counts of this clonotype. The chain has TRBV29-1 and TRBJ2-1; D gene uncertain. The CDR3 has 12 residues. The V end was cut by 7 bases, the J end by 6 bases, with 13 bases between. From germline, CDR1 is SQVTM and CDR2 ANQGSEA. As DNA, the CDR3 is TGCAGCGCTTATGGATACGGCAATGAGCAGTTCTTC. Protein: CSAYGYGNEQFF.

This clonotype was seen ten or more times. The genes are TRBV7-2 and TRBJ1-1; no definite D call. This CDR3 has 11 residues. The V end lost 5 bases, the J end lost 3 bases, and 4 bases lay between the germline ends. Germline loops: CDR1 SGHTA, CDR2 FQGNSA. The CDR3 sequence is CASSPHTEAFF. The CDR3 nucleotides are TGTGCCAGCAGCCCCCACACTGAAGCTTTCTTT.